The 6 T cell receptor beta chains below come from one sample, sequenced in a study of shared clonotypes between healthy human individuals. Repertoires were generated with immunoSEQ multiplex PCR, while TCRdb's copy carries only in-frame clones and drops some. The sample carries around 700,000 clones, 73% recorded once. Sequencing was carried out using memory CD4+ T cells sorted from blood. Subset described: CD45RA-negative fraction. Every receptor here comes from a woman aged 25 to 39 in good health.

CDR3 sequence reads: CASSSQGARAYEQYF. CDR3 bases: TGTGCCAGCAGCTCACAGGGGGCCCGAGCCTACGAGCAGTACTTC. The genes are TRBV7-2 and TRBJ2-7; TRBD1 matches 9 bases. CDR3 length: 15 amino acids. Per germline, CDR1 SGHTA and CDR2 FQGNSA. Unmatched junction bases numbered 6, after V lost 4 bases and J lost 2 bases.

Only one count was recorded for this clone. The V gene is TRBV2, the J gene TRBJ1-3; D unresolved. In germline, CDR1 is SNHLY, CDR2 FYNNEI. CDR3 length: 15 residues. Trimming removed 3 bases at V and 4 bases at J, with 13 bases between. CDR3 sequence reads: CASSETVTMGNTIYF. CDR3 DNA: TGTGCCAGCAGTGAGACCGTCACCATGGGAAACACCATATATTTT.

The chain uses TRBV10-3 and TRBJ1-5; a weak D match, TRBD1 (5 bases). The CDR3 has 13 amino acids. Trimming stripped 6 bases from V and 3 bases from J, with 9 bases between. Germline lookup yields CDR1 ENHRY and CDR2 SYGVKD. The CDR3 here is CAIRGEVNQPQHF. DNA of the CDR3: TGTGCCATCAGGGGGGAGGTCAATCAGCCCCAGCATTTT.

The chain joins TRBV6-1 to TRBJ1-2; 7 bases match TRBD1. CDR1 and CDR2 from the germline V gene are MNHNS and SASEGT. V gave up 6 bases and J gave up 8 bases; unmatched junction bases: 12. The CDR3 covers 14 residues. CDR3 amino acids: CASRTGSLARGYTF. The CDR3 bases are TGTGCCAGCAGGACAGGGTCTTTGGCGCGGGGCTACACCTTC.

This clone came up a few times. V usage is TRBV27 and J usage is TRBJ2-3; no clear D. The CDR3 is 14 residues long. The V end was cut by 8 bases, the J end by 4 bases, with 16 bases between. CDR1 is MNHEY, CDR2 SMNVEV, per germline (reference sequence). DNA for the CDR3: TGTGCCAGCCTTCCAAACTTCGGCGCAGATACGCAGTATTTT. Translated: CASLPNFGADTQYF.

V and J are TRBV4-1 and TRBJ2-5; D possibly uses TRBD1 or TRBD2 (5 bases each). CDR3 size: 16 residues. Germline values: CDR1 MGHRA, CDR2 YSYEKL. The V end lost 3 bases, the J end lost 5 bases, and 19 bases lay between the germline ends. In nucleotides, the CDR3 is TGCGCCAGCAGCCAGACCGGGACCCATAATATGGAGACCCAGTACTTC. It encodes CASSQTGTHNMETQYF.